This T cell receptor beta chain was found in a study of shared clonotypes between healthy human individuals. Across the study: The people who gave samples were two women and three men aged 18 to 49. Whole-study results and caveats: Among donors, sharing of clonotypes was expected to be affected by sequencing depth.

The V gene's germline CDR1 is SGHRS and CDR2 YFSETQ. The CDR3 has 14 amino acids. J was trimmed by 7 bases and V by 4 bases; bases with no gene match: 7. Over several immunoSEQ plates, each subset's genomic DNA was distributed in even portions. Sequenced by immunoSEQ multiplex PCR; TCRdb stores in-frame clones only, minus some. The profile shows about 490,000 clones, 70% to 80% of them singletons. About this clone itself: What it recognizes is unknown.

The chain recombines TRBV5-1 with TRBJ1-4; TRBD1 matches 7 bases. This sequence was found in a woman aged 40 to 50 in good health. Some clones in this sample may be carry-over from other donors' samples. Sequencing input: PBMCs. DNA for the CDR3: TGCGCCAGCAGCCTGTACAGGGGTGGTGAAAAACTGTTTTTT. Amino acids: CASSLYRGGEKLFF.